The entry that follows covers one T cell receptor (beta chain) sequence. The sample belongs to a study of blood T cell repertoires in COVID-19. On the study more broadly: Acute and convalescent COVID-19 specimens originated in the United States, Italy and Spain. T cells, B-cell-depleted T cells, or PBMCs provided the cDNA or gDNA that served as material.

How the authors handled the data: Nucleated cell counts were estimated from reference gene primer amplification. TCRdb keeps only in-frame clones here, not all; method: immunoSEQ multiplex PCR. V and J calls and clone size are as listed in that table; D and trimming were resolved from the DNA. The data contain a few hundred thousand clones, around 87% of them singletons. V shed 4 bases and J shed 0 bases, with 11 bases lying between them. This CDR3 spans 15 amino acids. From germline, CDR1 is SGHNT and CDR2 YYREEE (reference sequence). Sequencing was performed on peripheral blood. The clonotype originates from a human donor in a cohort sampled during active COVID-19. The rearrangement uses TRBV5-4 and TRBJ2-1; D is perhaps TRBD1 (6 bases). CDR3 bases: TGTGCCAGCAGCCTAGACAGGAGCTCCTACAATGAGCAGTTCTTC. This codes for CASSLDRSSYNEQFF.